The following is a T cell receptor (beta chain) sequence with its context. How the authors handled the data: From reference gene primer amplification, estimates of nucleated cell counts were derived. This table comes from immunoSEQ multiplex PCR, and its TCRdb copy is limited to in-frame clones, with some not included. Clonal size and the V and J genes are those of that table, whereas D and trimming came from the DNA. The sample lists a few hundred thousand clones; 84% were seen once. The CDR3 contains 10 residues. V was shortened by 6 bases and J by 7 bases, with 7 bases between the two germline ends. Germline assignment: CDR1 SGHAT and CDR2 FQNNGV. This entry belongs to a study of blood T cell repertoires in COVID-19. Study overall: Acute-phase and convalescent COVID-19 samples originated in the United States, Italy and Spain. PBMCs, B-cell-depleted T cells, or T cells provided the cDNA or gDNA that made up the material.

The V gene is TRBV11-2, the J gene TRBJ2-7, with D possibly being TRBD2 (5 bases). The sample consisted of peripheral blood. This clonotype originated in a human donor in a cohort sampled during active COVID-19. The CDR3 region has the DNA TGTGCCAGCAGTACGGGGGAGCAGTACTTC. Protein: CASSTGEQYF.